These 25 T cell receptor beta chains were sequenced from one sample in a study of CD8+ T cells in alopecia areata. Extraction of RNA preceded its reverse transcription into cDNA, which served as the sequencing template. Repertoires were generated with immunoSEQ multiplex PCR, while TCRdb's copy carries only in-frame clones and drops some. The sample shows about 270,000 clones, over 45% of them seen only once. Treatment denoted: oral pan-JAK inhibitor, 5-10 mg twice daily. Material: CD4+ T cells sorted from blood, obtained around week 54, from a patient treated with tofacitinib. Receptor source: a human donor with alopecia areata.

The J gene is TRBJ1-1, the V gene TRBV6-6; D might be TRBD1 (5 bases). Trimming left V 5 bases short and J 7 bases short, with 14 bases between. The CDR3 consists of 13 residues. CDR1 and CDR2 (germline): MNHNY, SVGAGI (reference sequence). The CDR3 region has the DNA TGTGCCAGCAGTGGTAATCGGGGGAGTGAAGCTTTCTTT. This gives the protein CASSGNRGSEAFF.

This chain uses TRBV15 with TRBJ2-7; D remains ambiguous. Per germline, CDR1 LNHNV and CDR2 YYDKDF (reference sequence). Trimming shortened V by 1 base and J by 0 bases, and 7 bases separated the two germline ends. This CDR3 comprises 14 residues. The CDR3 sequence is CATSRGQDSYEQYF. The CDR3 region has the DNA TGTGCCACCAGCAGAGGCCAGGACTCCTACGAGCAGTACTTC.

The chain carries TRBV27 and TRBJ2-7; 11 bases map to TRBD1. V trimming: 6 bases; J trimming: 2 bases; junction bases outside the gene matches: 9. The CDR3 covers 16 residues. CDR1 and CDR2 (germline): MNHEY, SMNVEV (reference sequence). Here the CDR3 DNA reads TGTGCCAGCAGGAAATCCACGGGACAGGGGGCCTACGAGCAGTACTTC. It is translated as CASRKSTGQGAYEQYF.

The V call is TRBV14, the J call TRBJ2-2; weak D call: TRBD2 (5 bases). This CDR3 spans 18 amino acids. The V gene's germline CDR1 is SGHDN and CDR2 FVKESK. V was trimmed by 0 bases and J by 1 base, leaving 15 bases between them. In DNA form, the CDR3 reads TGTGCCAGCAGCCAAGATGGGCCTAGGGCGGGGAACACCGGGGAGCTGTTTTTT. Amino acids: CASSQDGPRAGNTGELFF.

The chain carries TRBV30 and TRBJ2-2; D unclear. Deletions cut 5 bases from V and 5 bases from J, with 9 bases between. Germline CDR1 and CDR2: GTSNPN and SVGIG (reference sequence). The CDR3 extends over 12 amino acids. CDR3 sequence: CAWSLGTGELFF. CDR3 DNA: TGTGCCTGGTCCCTCGGGACCGGGGAGCTGTTTTTT. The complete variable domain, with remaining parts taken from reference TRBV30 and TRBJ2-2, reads SQTIHQWPATLVQPVGSPLSLECTVEGTSNPNLYWYRQAAGRGLQLLFYSVGIGQISSEVPQNLSASRPQDRQFILSSKKLLLSDSGFYLCAWSLGTGELFFGEGSRLTVL.

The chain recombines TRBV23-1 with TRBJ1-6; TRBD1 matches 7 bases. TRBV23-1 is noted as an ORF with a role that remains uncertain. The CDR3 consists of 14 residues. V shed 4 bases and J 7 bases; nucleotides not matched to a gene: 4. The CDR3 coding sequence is TGCGCCAGCAGTCCCCGGGACAGAAATTCACCCCTCCACTTT. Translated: CASSPRDRNSPLHF.

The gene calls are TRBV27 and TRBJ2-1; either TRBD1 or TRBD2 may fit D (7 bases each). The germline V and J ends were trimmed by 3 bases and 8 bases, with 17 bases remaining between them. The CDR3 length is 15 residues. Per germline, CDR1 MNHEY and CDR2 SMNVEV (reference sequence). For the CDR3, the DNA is TGTGCCAGCAGTTTGGGGTTGACAGGGAGGGATGAGCAGTTCTTC. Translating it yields CASSLGLTGRDEQFF.

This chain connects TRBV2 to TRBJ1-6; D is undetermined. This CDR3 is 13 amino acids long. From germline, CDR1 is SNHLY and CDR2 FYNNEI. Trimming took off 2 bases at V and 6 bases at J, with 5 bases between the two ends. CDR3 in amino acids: CASSETFNSPLHF. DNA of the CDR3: TGTGCCAGCAGTGAAACATTTAATTCACCCCTCCACTTT.

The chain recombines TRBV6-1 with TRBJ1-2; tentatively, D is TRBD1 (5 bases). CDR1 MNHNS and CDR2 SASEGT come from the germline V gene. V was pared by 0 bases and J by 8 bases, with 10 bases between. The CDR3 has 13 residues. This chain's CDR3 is CASSEALGGGYTF. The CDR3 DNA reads TGTGCCAGCAGTGAAGCGCTGGGGGGAGGCTACACCTTC.

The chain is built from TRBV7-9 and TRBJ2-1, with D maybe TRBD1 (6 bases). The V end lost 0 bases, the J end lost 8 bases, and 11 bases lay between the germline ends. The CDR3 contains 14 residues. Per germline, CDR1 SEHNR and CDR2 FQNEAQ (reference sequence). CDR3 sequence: CASSLAGAVDEQFF. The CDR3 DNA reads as TGTGCCAGCAGCTTAGCGGGGGCGGTTGATGAGCAGTTCTTC.

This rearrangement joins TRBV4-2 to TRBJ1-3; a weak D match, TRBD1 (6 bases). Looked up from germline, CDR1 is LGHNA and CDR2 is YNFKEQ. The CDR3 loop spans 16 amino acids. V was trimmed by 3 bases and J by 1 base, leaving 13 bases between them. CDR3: CASSQEGGASGNTIYF. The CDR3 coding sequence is TGTGCCAGCAGCCAGGAGGGGGGTGCGTCTGGAAACACCATATATTTT.

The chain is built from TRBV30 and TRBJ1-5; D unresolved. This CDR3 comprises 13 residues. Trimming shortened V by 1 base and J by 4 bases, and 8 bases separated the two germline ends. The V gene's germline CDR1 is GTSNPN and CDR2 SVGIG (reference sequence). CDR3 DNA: TGTGCCTGGAGTGGTTTGGGAAATCAGCCCCAGCATTTT. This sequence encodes CAWSGLGNQPQHF. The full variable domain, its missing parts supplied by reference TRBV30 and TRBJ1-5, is SQTIHQWPATLVQPVGSPLSLECTVEGTSNPNLYWYRQAAGRGLQLLFYSVGIGQISSEVPQNLSASRPQDRQFILSSKKLLLSDSGFYLCAWSGLGNQPQHFGDGTRLSIL.

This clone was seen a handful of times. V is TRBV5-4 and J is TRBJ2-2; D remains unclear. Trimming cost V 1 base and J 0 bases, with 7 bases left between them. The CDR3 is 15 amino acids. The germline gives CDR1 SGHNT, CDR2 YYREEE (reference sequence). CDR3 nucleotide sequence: TGTGCCAGCAGCTTGAAACAAGCGAACACCGGGGAGCTGTTTTTT. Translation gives CASSLKQANTGELFF.

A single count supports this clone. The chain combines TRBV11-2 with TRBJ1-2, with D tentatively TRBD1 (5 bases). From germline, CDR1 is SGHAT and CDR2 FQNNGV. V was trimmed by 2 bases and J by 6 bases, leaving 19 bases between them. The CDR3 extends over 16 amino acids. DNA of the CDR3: TGTGCCAGCAGCTTATTGGGTTGGGGCCAGGGAGATGGCTACACCTTC. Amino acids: CASSLLGWGQGDGYTF.

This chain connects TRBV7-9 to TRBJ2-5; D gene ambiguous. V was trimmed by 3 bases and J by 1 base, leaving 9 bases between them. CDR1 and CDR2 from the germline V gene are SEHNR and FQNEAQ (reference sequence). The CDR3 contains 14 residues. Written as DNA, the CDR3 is TGTGCCAGCAGCTTCCGGCGGACCCAAGAGACCCAGTACTTC. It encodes CASSFRRTQETQYF.

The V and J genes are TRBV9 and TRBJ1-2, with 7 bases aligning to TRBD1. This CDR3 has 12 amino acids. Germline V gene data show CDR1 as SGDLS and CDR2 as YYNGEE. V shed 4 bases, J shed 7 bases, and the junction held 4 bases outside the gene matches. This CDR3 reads CASSSTGAGYTF. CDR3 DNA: TGTGCCAGCAGCTCCACAGGGGCTGGCTACACCTTC.

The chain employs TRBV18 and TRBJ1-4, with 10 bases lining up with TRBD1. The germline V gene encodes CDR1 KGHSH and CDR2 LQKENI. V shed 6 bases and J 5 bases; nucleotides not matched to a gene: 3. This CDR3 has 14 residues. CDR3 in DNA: TGTGCCAGCTCCCCGGGACAGGGGAATGAAAAACTGTTTTTT. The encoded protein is CASSPGQGNEKLFF.

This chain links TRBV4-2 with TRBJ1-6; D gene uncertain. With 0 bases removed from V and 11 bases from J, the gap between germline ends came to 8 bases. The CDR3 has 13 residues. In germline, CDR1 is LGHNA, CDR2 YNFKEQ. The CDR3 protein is CASSQDRVAPLHF. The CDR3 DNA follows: TGTGCCAGCAGCCAAGATCGGGTAGCACCCCTCCACTTT.

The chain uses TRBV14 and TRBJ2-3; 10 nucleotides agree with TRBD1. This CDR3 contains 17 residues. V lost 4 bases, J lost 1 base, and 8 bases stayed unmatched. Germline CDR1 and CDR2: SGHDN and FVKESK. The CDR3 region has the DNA TGTGCCAGCAGCCGCCTCGGGACAGGGGTTGGCACAGATACGCAGTATTTT. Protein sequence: CASSRLGTGVGTDTQYF. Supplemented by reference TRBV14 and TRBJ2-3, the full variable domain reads EAGVTQFPSHSVIEKGQTVTLRCDPISGHDNLYWYRRVMGKEIKFLLHFVKESKQDESGMPNNRFLAERTGGTYSTLKVQPAELEDSGVYFCASSRLGTGVGTDTQYFGPGTRLTVL.

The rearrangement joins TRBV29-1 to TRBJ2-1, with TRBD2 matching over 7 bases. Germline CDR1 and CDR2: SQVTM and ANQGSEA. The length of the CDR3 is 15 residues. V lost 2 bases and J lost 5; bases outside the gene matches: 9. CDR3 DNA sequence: TGCAGCGTTGAAAAGGGAGGGTGGTTCGACAATGAGCAGTTCTTC. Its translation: CSVEKGGWFDNEQFF.

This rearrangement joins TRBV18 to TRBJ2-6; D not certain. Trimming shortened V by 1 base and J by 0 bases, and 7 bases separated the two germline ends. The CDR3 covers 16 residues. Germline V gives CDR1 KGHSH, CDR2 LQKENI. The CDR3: CASSPLEYSGANVLTF. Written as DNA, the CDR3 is TGTGCCAGCTCACCACTGGAATACTCTGGGGCCAACGTCCTGACTTTC. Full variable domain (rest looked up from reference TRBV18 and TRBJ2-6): NAGVMQNPRHLVRRRGQEARLRCSPMKGHSHVYWYRQLPEEGLKFMVYLQKENIIDESGMPKERFSAEFPKEGPSILRIQQVVRGDSAAYFCASSPLEYSGANVLTFGAGSRLTVL.

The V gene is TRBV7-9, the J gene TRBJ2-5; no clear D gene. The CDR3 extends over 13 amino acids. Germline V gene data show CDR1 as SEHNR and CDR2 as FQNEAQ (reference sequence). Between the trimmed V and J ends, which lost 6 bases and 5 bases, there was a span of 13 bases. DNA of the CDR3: TGTGCCAGCAGACCTGACTTTGGGGAGACCCAGTACTTC. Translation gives CASRPDFGETQYF.

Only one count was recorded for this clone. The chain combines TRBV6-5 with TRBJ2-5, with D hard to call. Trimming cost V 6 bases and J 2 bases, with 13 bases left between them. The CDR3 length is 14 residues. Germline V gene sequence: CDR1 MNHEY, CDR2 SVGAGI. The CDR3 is CASSLIHGQETQYF. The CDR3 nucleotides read TGTGCCAGCAGCTTGATTCACGGGCAAGAGACCCAGTACTTC.

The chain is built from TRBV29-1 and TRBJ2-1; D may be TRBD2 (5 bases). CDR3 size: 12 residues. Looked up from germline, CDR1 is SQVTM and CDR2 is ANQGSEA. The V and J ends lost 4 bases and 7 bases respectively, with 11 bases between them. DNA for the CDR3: TGCAGCGTTGCGGGGTTGAGGAATGAGCAGTTCTTC. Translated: CSVAGLRNEQFF.

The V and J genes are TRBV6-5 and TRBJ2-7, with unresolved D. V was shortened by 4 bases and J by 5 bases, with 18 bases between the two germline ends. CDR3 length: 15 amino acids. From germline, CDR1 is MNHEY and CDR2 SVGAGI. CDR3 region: CASSSGPTSEHEQYF. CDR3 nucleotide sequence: TGTGCCAGCAGTTCCGGGCCAACGTCCGAGCACGAGCAGTACTTC.